This T cell receptor (beta chain) was sequenced for a study of beta chain features in type 1 diabetes. The study, taken as a whole, reports: When Type 1 diabetes patients were examined, their TCRB CDR3s proved moderately but significantly shorter in all four CD4+ subsets. VDJ junctions from patients with type 1 diabetes contained fewer insertions and more deletions.

The collection from each donor was one heparinised blood draw averaging around 100 mL. The sequenced template was cDNA made from the entire isolated RNA. Here immunoSEQ multiplex PCR was the method, and the copy in TCRdb shows in-frame clones only, minus some. This table has 900,000 or so clones, 15% to 20% appearing once. V lost 2 bases to trimming and J lost 3 bases; unmatched junction nucleotides: 3. Germline loops: CDR1 SEHNR, CDR2 FQNEAQ (reference sequence). The length of the CDR3 is 15 residues. In this sample, this clone turned up a few times. Its antigen is not known. This TCR was recovered from a woman younger than 35 in good health. The chain combines TRBV7-9 with TRBJ1-5; 8 bases agree with TRBD1. Sample: naive CD4+ T cells from blood. The CDR3 nucleotides read TGTGCCAGCAGCTTAACAGGGGGATTCAATCAGCCCCAGCATTTT. Translated: CASSLTGGFNQPQHF.